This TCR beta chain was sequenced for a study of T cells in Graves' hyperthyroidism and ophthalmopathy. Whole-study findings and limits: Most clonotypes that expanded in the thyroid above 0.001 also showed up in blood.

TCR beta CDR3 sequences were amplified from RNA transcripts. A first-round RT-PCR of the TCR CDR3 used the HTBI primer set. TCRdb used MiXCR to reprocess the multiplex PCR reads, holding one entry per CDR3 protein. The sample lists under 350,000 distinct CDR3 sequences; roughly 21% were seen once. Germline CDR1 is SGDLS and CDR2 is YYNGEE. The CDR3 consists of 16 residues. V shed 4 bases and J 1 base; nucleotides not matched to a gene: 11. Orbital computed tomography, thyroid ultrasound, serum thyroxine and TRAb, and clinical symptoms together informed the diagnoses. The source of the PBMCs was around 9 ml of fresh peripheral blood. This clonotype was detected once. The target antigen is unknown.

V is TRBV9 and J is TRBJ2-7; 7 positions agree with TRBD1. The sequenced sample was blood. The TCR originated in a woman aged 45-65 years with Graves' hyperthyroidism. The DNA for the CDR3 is TGTGCCAGCAGCCCCTCTAGACAGGGTTTATCCTACGAGCAGTACTTC. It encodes CASSPSRQGLSYEQYF.